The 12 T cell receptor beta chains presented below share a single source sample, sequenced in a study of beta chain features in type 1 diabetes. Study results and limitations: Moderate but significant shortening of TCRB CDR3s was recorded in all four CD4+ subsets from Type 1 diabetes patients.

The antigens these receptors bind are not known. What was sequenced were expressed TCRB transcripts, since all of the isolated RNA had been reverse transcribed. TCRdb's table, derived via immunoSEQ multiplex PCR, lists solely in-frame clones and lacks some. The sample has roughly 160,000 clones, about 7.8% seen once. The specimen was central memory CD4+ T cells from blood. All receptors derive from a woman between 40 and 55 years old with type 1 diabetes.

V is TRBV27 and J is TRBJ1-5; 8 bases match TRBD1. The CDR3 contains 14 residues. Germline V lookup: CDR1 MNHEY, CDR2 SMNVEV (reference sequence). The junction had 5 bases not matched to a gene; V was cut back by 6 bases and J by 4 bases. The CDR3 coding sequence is TGTGCCAGCAGCACGGACAGGGAGAATCAGCCCCAGCATTTT. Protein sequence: CASSTDRENQPQHF.

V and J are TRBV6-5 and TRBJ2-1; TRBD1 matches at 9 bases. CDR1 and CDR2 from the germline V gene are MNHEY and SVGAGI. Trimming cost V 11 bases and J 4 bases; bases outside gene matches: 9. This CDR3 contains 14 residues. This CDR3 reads CAAHRTGAYNEQFF. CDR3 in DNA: TGTGCCGCCCACCGGACAGGGGCGTACAATGAGCAGTTCTTC.

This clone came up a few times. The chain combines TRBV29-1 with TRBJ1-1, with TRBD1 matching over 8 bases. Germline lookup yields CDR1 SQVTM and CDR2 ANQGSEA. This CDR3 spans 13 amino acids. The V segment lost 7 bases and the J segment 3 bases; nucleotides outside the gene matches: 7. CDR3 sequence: CSGYETGDTEAFF. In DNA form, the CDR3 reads TGCAGCGGGTATGAGACAGGGGACACTGAAGCTTTCTTT.

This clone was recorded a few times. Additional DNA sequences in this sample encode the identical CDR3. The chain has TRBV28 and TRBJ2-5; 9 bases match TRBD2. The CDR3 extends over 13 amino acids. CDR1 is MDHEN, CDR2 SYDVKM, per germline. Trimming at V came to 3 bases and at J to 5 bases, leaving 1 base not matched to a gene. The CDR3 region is CASSLSGGETQYF. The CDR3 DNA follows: TGTGCCAGCAGTTTGAGCGGGGGGGAGACCCAGTACTTC. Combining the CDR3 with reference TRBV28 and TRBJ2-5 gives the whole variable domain DVKVTQSSRYLVKRTGEKVFLECVQDMDHENMFWYRQDPGLGLRLIYFSYDVKMKEKGDIPEGYSVSREKKERFSLILESASTNQTSMYLCASSLSGGETQYFGPGTRLLVL.

CDR3: CASSEYGPVYGYTF. The CDR3 nucleotides read TGTGCCAGCAGTGAATATGGGCCAGTCTATGGCTACACCTTC. The V gene is TRBV25-1, the J gene TRBJ1-2, with D hard to call. Germline V gene sequence: CDR1 MGHDK, CDR2 SYGVNS. The CDR3 has 14 amino acids. V lost 0 bases and J lost 4, with 9 bases in between.

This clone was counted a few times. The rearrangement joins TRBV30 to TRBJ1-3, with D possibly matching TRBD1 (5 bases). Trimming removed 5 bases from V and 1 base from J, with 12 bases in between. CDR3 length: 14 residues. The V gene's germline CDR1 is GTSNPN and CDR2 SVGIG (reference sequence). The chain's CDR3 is CAWGIGGSGNTIYF. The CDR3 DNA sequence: TGTGCCTGGGGAATCGGGGGATCTGGAAACACCATATATTTT. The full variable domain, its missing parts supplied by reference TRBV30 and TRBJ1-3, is SQTIHQWPATLVQPVGSPLSLECTVEGTSNPNLYWYRQAAGRGLQLLFYSVGIGQISSEVPQNLSASRPQDRQFILSSKKLLLSDSGFYLCAWGIGGSGNTIYFGEGSWLTVV.

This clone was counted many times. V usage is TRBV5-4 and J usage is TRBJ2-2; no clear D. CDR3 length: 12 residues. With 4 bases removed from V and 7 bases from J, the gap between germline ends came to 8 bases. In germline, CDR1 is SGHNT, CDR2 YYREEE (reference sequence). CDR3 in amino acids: CASSIPSGELFF. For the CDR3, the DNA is TGTGCCAGCAGCATACCGAGCGGGGAGCTGTTTTTT.

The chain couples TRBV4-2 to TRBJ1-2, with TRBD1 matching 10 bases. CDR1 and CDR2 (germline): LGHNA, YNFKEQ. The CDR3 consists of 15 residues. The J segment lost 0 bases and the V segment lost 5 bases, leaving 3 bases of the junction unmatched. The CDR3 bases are TGTGCCAGCAGCGAGGGGACAGGGGCTAACTATGGCTACACCTTC. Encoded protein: CASSEGTGANYGYTF.

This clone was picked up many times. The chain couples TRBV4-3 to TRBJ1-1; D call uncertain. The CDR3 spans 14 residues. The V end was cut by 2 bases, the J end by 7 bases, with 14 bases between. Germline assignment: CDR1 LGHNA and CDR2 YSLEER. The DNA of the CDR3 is TGCGCCAGCAGCCAACTACCTCCACAGAATGAAGCTTTCTTT. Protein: CASSQLPPQNEAFF.

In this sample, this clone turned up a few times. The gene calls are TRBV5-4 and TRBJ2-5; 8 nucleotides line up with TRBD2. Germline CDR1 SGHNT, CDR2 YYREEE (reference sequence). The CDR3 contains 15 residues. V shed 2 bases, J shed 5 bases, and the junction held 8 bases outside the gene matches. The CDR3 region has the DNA TGTGCCAGCAGCTTACCTTCCGGGGGGGGTGAGACCCAGTACTTC. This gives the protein CASSLPSGGGETQYF.

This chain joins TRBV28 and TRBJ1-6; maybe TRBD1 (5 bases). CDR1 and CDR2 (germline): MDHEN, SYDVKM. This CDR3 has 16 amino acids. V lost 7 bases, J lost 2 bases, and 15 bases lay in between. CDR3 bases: TGTGCCAGCATCTTTGGGAGGGGCACCTATAATTCACCCCTCCACTTT. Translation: CASIFGRGTYNSPLHF. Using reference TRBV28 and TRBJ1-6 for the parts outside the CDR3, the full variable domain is DVKVTQSSRYLVKRTGEKVFLECVQDMDHENMFWYRQDPGLGLRLIYFSYDVKMKEKGDIPEGYSVSREKKERFSLILESASTNQTSMYLCASIFGRGTYNSPLHFGNGTRLTVT.

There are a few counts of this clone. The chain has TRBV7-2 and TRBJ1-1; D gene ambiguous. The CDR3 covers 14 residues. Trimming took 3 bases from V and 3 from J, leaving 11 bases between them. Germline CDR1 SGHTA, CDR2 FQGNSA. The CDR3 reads CASSLWREDTEAFF. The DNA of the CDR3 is TGTGCCAGCAGCTTGTGGCGGGAGGACACTGAAGCTTTCTTT.